This T cell receptor (beta chain) was sequenced in a study of T cell changes during pregnancy in multiple sclerosis. Measured with immunoSEQ multiplex PCR; TCRdb has only the in-frame clones, and not every one. Of 45,000 to 70,000 clones listed, around nine tenths are singletons. The germline V gene has CDR1 SQVTM and CDR2 ANQGSEA. The V gene lost 5 bases and the J gene lost 3 bases, with 10 bases spanning the gap. The CDR3 sequence is 12 residues long. V is TRBV29-1 and J is TRBJ1-1; D is perhaps TRBD1 (6 bases). The clonotype was recovered from a female donor in good health, enrolled as a control in a pregnancy study. Sequenced material: peripheral blood, taken in the third trimester of pregnancy. CDR3 nucleotide sequence: TGCAGCGTTAGGTACAGGGACACTGAAGCTTTCTTT. This sequence encodes CSVRYRDTEAFF.